These 2 T cell receptor beta chains originate from one sample sequenced in a study of blood T cell repertoires in COVID-19. The data were produced by immunoSEQ multiplex PCR, yet TCRdb's version contains in-frame clones alone and is incomplete. There are 220,000 or so clones in the sample; roughly 84% occur only once, and approximately 6.2% lies in the top ten. The sequencing sample was made of PBMCs or T cells enriched from blood (not recorded which). These receptors were collected from a woman between 40 and 55 years old who had recovered from COVID-19.

This chain joins TRBV24-1 and TRBJ2-2; maybe TRBD1 (5 bases). This CDR3 has 14 residues. Trimming removed 7 bases from V and 4 bases from J, with 12 bases in between. Germline V lookup: CDR1 KGHDR, CDR2 SFDVKD. The CDR3 nucleotides are TGTGCCACCAGAGACAGCCGGAGCACCGGGGAGCTGTTTTTT. Amino acids: CATRDSRSTGELFF.

V and J are TRBV25-1 and TRBJ1-1; unclear D gene. The CDR3 has 11 amino acids. Germline V lookup: CDR1 MGHDK, CDR2 SYGVNS. V was trimmed by 6 bases and J by 5 bases, leaving 7 bases between them. The CDR3 protein is CASRGRTEAFF. Written as DNA, the CDR3 is TGTGCCAGCAGGGGCAGAACTGAAGCTTTCTTT.